The clone carrying this TCR beta chain was seen repeatedly, ten times or more. Every diagnosis used clinical symptoms, serum thyroxine and TRAb, thyroid ultrasound and orbital computed tomography. 9.5 to 10 ml fresh peripheral blood yielded the PBMCs. Researchers took RNA transcripts and amplified the TCR beta CDR3 regions from them. During a first-round RT-PCR of the TCR CDR3, the HTBI primer set was used. TCRdb reanalysed the multiplex PCR reads using MiXCR and keeps one entry per CDR3 protein. The table lists fewer than 250,000 distinct CDR3 sequences, roughly 15% of them singletons. This sample is part of a study of T cells in Graves' hyperthyroidism and ophthalmopathy. Study-wide background: Once the initial diagnosis was made, peripheral blood was obtained before any treatment.

Germline CDR1 LGHNT, CDR2 FRNRAP. The CDR3 length is 16 residues. Unmatched junction bases numbered 6, after V lost 2 bases and J lost 5 bases. V is TRBV12-5 and J is TRBJ2-1; 10 positions match TRBD2. The origin of this receptor is a man aged 50 to 59 with Graves' hyperthyroidism. Sequenced input: blood. The CDR3 loop is CASGLPGLAIHNEQFF. The CDR3, as DNA: TGTGCTAGTGGTTTGCCGGGACTAGCGATTCACAATGAGCAGTTCTTC.